This entry lists 9 T cell receptor beta chains sequenced from one sample in a study of T cell responses to AZD1222 COVID-19 vaccine. Using immunoSEQ multiplex PCR, the repertoire was profiled, and TCRdb retains in-frame clones only, with some absent. Among nearly 110,000 clones listed, roughly nine tenths were seen once. The sequencing here drew on peripheral blood, taken on day 0 of AZD1222 vaccination. These receptors were taken from an adult in good health.

This chain joins TRBV6-2 or TRBV6-3 and TRBJ2-7; D remains unclear. The V end lost 3 bases, the J end lost 0 bases, and 9 bases lay between the germline ends. The CDR3 totals 14 residues. CDR1 MNHEY and CDR2 SVGEGT come from the germline V gene. CDR3 bases: TGTGCCAGCAGTTATCCCGGACGCTCCTACGAGCAGTACTTC. This gives the protein CASSYPGRSYEQYF.

This clone was counted between two and nine times. The genes are TRBV7-2 and TRBJ1-5, with D unresolved. Germline V gene sequence: CDR1 SGHTA, CDR2 FQGNSA. This CDR3 contains 14 residues. Trimming pared 1 base from V and 6 bases from J, leaving 10 bases between. CDR3 DNA sequence: TGTGCCAGCAGCTTAGAACCCAGTGGTCAGCCCCAGCATTTT. It specifies CASSLEPSGQPQHF.

The CDR3 bases are TGTGCCAGCAGTGTGGACACCCGCACTGAAGCTTTCTTT. Translation: CASSVDTRTEAFF. The J gene is TRBJ1-1, the V gene TRBV12-3 or TRBV12-4, with D possibly being TRBD1 (5 bases). Trimming shortened V by 5 bases and J by 4 bases, and 11 bases separated the two germline ends. The length of the CDR3 is 13 residues.

V gene TRBV7-9 combines with J gene TRBJ2-3; perhaps TRBD1 as D (6 bases). Germline loops: CDR1 SEHNR, CDR2 FQNEAQ (reference sequence). The V gene lost 1 base and the J gene lost 6 bases, with 11 bases spanning the gap. This CDR3 has 14 amino acids. CDR3 amino acids: CASSLDRVGDTQYF. As DNA, the CDR3 is TGTGCCAGCAGCTTAGACAGGGTTGGGGATACGCAGTATTTT. Variable domain in full (rest from reference TRBV7-9 and TRBJ2-3): DTGVSQNPRHKITKRGQNVTFRCDPISEHNRLYWYRQTLGQGPEFLTYFQNEAQLEKSRLLSDRFSAERPKGSFSTLEIQRTEQGDSAMYLCASSLDRVGDTQYFGPGTRLTVL.

The chain is built from TRBV6-2 or TRBV6-3 and TRBJ2-2; 9 nucleotides align to TRBD2. CDR1 is MNHEY, CDR2 SVGEGT, per germline. V gave up 6 bases and J gave up 4 bases; unmatched junction bases: 3. The CDR3 length is 14 residues. CDR3 protein: CASRPSGITGELFF. CDR3 nucleotides: TGTGCCAGCAGGCCTAGCGGGATCACCGGGGAGCTGTTTTTT.

This chain joins TRBV27 and TRBJ1-1; 8 bases agree with TRBD1. The length of the CDR3 is 15 residues. The junction had 10 bases not matched to a gene; V was cut back by 6 bases and J by 4 bases. Germline V gives CDR1 MNHEY, CDR2 SMNVEV (reference sequence). The CDR3 region is CASRPEPGGGTEAFF. CDR3 nucleotides: TGTGCCAGCAGACCCGAACCAGGGGGCGGCACTGAAGCTTTCTTT.

In the case of this clone: Compared with germline, one end of the junction differs, possibly owing to a read error. The J gene is TRBJ2-7, the V gene TRBV7-9; D is possibly TRBD2 (5 bases). This CDR3 region has 15 residues. CDR1 and CDR2 from the germline V gene are SEHNR and FQNEAQ (reference sequence). The CDR3 coding sequence is TGTGCCAGCAGCCCACGGGGTTTGGTCTCCTCCGAGCAGTACTTC. As protein: CASSPRGLVSSEQYF.

The chain has TRBV5-8 and TRBJ2-3, with 9 bases matching TRBD1. The V gene's germline CDR1 is SGHTS and CDR2 YDEGEE. J was trimmed by 3 bases and V by 4 bases; bases with no gene match: 9. The CDR3 has 16 amino acids. CDR3 nucleotide sequence: TGTGCCAGCAGCAGGTTTAGGACAGGGGCGACAGATACGCAGTATTTT. It is translated as CASSRFRTGATDTQYF.

This chain links TRBV28 with TRBJ2-7, with D possibly matching TRBD1 (6 bases). V lost 6 bases and J 9 bases, leaving 24 bases between the germline ends. Germline V gene lookup returns CDR1 MDHEN and CDR2 SYDVKM. CDR3 size: 15 residues. CDR3 loop: CASSRTGTRVFWQYF. In DNA form, the CDR3 reads TGTGCCAGCAGCCGAACCGGGACAAGGGTGTTTTGGCAGTACTTC.